The next 6 T cell receptor beta chains were all read from a single sample in a study of beta chain features in type 1 diabetes. Investigators reverse transcribed all isolated RNA, so they sequenced expressed TCRB transcripts. The table came from immunoSEQ multiplex PCR; TCRdb's copy has only in-frame clones and leaves some out. This table holds more than 120,000 clones, less than 11% found once. Material for sequencing was naive CD4+ T cells from blood. The receptor source for this set is a man younger than 30 in good health.

The sample holds a few counts of this clone. J is TRBJ2-2 and V is TRBV12-5; 10 positions match TRBD1. This CDR3 is built from 17 residues. Germline-derived CDR1 and CDR2 are LGHNT and FRNRAP. Trimming removed 0 bases from V and 3 bases from J; junction bases left unmatched: 4. This CDR3 is CASGLVPGQGDTGELFF. CDR3 sequence (DNA): TGTGCTAGTGGTTTGGTACCTGGACAGGGGGACACCGGGGAGCTGTTTTTT. Together with reference TRBV12-5 and TRBJ2-2, the CDR3 gives the full variable domain: DARVTQTPRHKVTEMGQEVTMRCQPILGHNTVFWYRQTMMQGLELLAYFRNRAPLDDSGMPKDRFSAEMPDATLATLKIQPSEPRDSAVYFCASGLVPGQGDTGELFFGEGSRLTVL.

CDR3 nucleotide sequence: TGTGCCAGTAGTCCCCGTCGTAGGGTGGGGGCCCAAGAGACCCAGTACTTC. The encoded protein is CASSPRRRVGAQETQYF. V is TRBV19 and J is TRBJ2-5, with D perhaps TRBD1 (6 bases). The CDR3 totals 17 residues. The V gene's germline CDR1 is LNHDA and CDR2 SQIVND (reference sequence). The V end was cut by 5 bases, the J end by 1 base, with 20 bases between.

This clone was recorded a few times. The chain links TRBV5-1 to TRBJ2-7; 9 nucleotides line up with TRBD2. Germline V gene lookup returns CDR1 SGHRS and CDR2 YFSETQ. The J segment lost 2 bases and the V segment lost 3 bases, leaving 6 bases of the junction unmatched. The CDR3 totals 15 residues. CDR3 sequence: CASSWGLAGPYEQYF. The CDR3 DNA reads as TGCGCCAGCAGCTGGGGTCTAGCGGGGCCCTACGAGCAGTACTTC.

This clone has just a few counts. The chain couples TRBV28 to TRBJ1-6; D may be TRBD1 (5 bases). Germline loops: CDR1 MDHEN, CDR2 SYDVKM. This CDR3 region has 16 residues. V dropped 2 bases and J dropped 1 base, with 9 bases sitting between them. CDR3 DNA sequence: TGTGCCAGCAGTTTACAGGGTTGGTCCTATAATTCACCCCTCCACTTT. Residues: CASSLQGWSYNSPLHF.

CDR3 in DNA: TGTGCCAGCTCACCACCCGCCACCGGGACCAACGTCCTGACTTTC. Encoded protein: CASSPPATGTNVLTF. This chain joins TRBV18 and TRBJ2-6, with D possibly being TRBD2 (5 bases). The V gene's germline CDR1 is KGHSH and CDR2 LQKENI. CDR3 length: 15 residues. Trimming stripped 0 bases from V and 8 bases from J, with 11 bases between.

This chain uses TRBV7-6 with TRBJ1-3, with TRBD1 identical over 8 bases. Germline V gene lookup returns CDR1 SGHVS and CDR2 FNYEAQ. This CDR3 is built from 15 residues. With V trimmed by 5 bases and J by 2 bases, 5 bases remained unmatched. The CDR3 DNA sequence: TGTGCCAGCAGCCGAGGACAGGGAGCTGGAAACACCATATATTTT. This encodes CASSRGQGAGNTIYF.